The T cell receptor beta chain described here comes from a study of blood T cell repertoires in COVID-19. Turning to the study itself: Samples taken during acute and convalescent COVID-19 were collected in the United States, Italy and Spain. Sample material is recorded as cDNA or gDNA derived from T cells, B-cell-depleted T cells, or PBMCs.

CDR1 is SGHNT, CDR2 YYREEE, per germline (reference sequence). The CDR3 spans 13 residues. V trimming: 10 bases; J trimming: 5 bases; junction bases outside the gene matches: 4. Original data processing: Amplification of reference gene primers was used by the study to estimate nucleated cell counts. Clones were sequenced by immunoSEQ multiplex PCR, and TCRdb holds only the in-frame ones, with some missing. D and trimming come from the DNA, and the V and J calls and clone size come from that table. Of about 200,000 clones listed, about 78% were seen once; the top ten hold around 5.1%. Sequenced input: peripheral blood. This clonotype originated in a woman in her 70s with acute or convalescent COVID-19. V usage is TRBV5-4 and J usage is TRBJ2-5, with 14 bases matching TRBD2. CDR3 in amino acids: CAGRTSGGETQYF. The CDR3 bases are TGTGCCGGCCGGACTAGCGGGGGGGAGACCCAGTACTTC.